This T cell receptor (beta chain) was identified during a study of cytotoxic CD8 clonotypes in ibrutinib-treated CLL. As for the study in general: By median roughly 65 months, 12 had progressed and about 15 stayed remitted; responses had been 2 complete and some 25 partial. Per sample, productive templates averaged around 250,000 and productive rearrangements averaged approximately 100,000.

Per the germline V gene, CDR1 is SGHRS and CDR2 is YFSETQ. This CDR3 comprises 12 residues. With 6 bases removed from V and 3 bases from J, the gap between germline ends came to 6 bases. Assay used: immunoSEQ multiplex PCR; TCRdb lists only in-frame clones, some missing. The sample consists of about 140,000 clones, around 81% of them appearing once. The material sequenced was PBMCs, taken after 36 months of ibrutinib treatment. This chain links TRBV5-1 with TRBJ2-2; D is unresolved. The receptor's source is a human donor with chronic lymphocytic leukemia. CDR3 protein: CASNRDTGELFF. The CDR3, as DNA: TGCGCCAGCAACCGGGACACCGGGGAGCTGTTTTTT.